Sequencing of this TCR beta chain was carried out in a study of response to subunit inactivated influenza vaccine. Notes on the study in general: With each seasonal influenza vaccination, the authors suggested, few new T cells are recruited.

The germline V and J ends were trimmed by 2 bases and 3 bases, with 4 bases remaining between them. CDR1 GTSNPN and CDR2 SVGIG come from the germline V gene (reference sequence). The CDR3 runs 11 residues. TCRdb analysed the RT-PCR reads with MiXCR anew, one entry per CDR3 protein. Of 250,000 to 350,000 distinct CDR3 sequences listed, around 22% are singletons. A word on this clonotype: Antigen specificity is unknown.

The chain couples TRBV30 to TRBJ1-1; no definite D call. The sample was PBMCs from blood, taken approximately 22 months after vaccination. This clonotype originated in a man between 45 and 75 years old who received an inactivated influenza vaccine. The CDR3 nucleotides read TGTGCCTGGAGTAAGTACACTGAAGCTTTCTTT. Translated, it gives CAWSKYTEAFF.